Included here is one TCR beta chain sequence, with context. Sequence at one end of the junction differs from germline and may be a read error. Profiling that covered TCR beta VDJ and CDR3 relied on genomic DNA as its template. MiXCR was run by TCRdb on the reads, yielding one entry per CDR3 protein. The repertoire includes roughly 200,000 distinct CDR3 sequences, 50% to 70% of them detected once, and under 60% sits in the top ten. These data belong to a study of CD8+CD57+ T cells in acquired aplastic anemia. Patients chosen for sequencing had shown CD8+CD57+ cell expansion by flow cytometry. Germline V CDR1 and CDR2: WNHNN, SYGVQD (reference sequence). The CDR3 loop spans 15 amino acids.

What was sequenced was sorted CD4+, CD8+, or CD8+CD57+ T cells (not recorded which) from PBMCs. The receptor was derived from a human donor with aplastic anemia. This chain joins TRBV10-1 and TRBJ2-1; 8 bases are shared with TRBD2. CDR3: CASSPSGGTYNEQFF. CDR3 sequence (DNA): TGTGCCAGCAGTCCGAGCGGGGGCACCTACAATGAGCAGTTCTTC.